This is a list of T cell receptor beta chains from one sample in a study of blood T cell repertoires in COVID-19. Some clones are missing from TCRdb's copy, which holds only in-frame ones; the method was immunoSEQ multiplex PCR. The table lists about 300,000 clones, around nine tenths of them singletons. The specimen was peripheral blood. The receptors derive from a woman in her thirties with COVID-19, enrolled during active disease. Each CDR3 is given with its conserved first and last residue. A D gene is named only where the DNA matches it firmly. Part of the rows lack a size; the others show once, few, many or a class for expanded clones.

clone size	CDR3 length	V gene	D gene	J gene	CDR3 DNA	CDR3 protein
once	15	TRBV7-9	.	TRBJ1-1	TGTGCCAGCAGCCCCTGGGCAGGGGCCAACACTGAAGCTTTCTTT	CASSPWAGANTEAFF
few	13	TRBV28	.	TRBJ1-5	TGTGCCACCCGAAGCCCTAACAATCAGCCCCAGCATTTT	CATRSPNNQPQHF
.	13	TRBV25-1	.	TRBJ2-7	TGTGCCAGCAGTGCACCTAGCCGCCGCGAGCAGTACTTC	CASSAPSRREQYF
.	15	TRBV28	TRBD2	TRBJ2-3	TGTGCCAGCAGTTTATCGGGGGGGCTGTCAGATACGCAGTATTTT	CASSLSGGLSDTQYF
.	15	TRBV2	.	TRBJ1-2	TGTGCCAGCAGTGAAGCCTTGCGGGTCCGAGGCGGCTACACCTTC	CASSEALRVRGGYTF
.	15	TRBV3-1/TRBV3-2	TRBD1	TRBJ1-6	TGTGCCAGCAGCGCAGGGGGTTCCTATAATTCACCCCTCCACTTT	CASSAGGSYNSPLHF
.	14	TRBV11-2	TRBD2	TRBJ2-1	TGTGCCAGCAGCTTGAGCGGGGGGTACAATGAGCAGTTCTTC	CASSLSGGYNEQFF
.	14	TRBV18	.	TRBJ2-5	TGTGCCAGCTCACCACCGAACTTACTAGAGACCCAGTACTTC	CASSPPNLLETQYF
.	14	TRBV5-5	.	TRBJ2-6	TGTGCCAGCAGCCGGGACTCTGGGGCCAACGTCCTGACTTTC	CASSRDSGANVLTF
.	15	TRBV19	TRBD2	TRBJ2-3	TGTGCCAGTAGTATTTCCAGCGGGGGTCGAGATACGCAGTATTTT	CASSISSGGRDTQYF
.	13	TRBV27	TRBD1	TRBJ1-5	TGTGCCAGCAGGGGACAGGGCCTCCAGCCCCAGCATTTT	CASRGQGLQPQHF
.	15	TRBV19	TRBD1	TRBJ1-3	TGTGCCAGTAGTATACCCAGGACAGGGGGAAACACCATATATTTT	CASSIPRTGGNTIYF
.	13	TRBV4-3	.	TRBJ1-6	TGCGCCAGCAGCCGTTCAGGGGAGCTCCCCCTCCACTTT	CASSRSGELPLHF
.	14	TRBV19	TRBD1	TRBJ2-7	TGTGCCAGTAGCCCGGGACAGGGATGGAGCGAGCAGTACTTC	CASSPGQGWSEQYF